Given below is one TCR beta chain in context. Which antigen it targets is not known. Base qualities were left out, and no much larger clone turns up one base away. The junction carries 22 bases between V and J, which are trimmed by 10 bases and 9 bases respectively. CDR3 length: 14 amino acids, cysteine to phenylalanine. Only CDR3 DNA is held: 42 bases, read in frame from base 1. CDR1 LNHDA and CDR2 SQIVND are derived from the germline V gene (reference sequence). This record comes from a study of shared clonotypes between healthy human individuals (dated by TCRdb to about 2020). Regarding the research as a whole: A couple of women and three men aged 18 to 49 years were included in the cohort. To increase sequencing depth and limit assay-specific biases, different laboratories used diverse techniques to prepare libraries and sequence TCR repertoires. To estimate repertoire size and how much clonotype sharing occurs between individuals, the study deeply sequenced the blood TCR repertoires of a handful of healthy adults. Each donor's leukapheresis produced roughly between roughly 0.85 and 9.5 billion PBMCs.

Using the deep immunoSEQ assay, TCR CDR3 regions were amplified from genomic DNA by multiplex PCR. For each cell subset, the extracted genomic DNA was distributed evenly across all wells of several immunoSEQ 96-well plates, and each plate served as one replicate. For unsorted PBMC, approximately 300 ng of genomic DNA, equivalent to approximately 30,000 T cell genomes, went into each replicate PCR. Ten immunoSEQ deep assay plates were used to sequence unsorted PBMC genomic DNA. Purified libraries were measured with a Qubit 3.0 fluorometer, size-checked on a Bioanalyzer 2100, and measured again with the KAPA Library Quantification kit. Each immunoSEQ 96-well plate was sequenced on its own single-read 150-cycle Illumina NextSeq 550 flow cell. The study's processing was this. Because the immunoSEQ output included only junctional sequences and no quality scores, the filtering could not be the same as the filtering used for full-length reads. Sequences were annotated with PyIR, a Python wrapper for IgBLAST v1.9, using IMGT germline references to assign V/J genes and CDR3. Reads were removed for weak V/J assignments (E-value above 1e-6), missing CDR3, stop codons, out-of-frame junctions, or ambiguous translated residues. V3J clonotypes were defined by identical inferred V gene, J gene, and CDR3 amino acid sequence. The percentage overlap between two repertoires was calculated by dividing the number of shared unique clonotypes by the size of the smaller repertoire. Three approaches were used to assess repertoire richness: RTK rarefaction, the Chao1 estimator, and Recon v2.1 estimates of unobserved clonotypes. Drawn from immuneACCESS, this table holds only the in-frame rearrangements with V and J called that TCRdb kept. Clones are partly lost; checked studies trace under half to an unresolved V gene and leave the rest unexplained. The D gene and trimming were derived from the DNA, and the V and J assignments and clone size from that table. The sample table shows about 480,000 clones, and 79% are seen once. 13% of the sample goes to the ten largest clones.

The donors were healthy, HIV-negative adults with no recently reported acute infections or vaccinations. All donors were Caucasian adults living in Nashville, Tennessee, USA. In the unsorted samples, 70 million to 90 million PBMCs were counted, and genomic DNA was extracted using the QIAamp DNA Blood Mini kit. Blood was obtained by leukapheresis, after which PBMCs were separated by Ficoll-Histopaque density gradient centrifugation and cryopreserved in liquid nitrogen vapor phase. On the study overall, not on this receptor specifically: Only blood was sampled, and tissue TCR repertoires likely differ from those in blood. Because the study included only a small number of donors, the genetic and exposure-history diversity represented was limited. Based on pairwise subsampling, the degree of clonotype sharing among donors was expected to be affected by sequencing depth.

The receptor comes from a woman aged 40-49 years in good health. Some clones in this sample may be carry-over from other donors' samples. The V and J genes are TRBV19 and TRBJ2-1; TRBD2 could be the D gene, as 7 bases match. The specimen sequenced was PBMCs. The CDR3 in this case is CATNRAGEIREQFF. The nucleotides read TGTGCCACTAACAGGGCGGGAGAAATCCGTGAGCAGTTCTTC.